Given below is one T cell receptor (beta chain) in context. This entry belongs to a study of T-cell reconstitution after alpha-beta-depleted transplantation in children. Unique molecular identifiers were incorporated when the TCRbeta library was constructed. TCRdb redid the calling of the PCR reads with MiXCR, one entry per CDR3 protein. The data contain about half a million distinct CDR3 sequences, under 15% of them singletons. The germline gives CDR1 SGHTA, CDR2 FQGNSA. V lost 5 bases to trimming and J lost 2 bases, with 16 bases between them. The CDR3 is made up of 15 amino acids. The source was PBMCs from the stem cell graft donor, collected from the stem cell graft. The genes are TRBV7-2 and TRBJ2-7; possibly TRBD1 or TRBD2 for D (7 bases each). This receptor was taken from a human donor who donated a stem cell graft to a child with combined immunodeficiency. The CDR3 spells CASSPGGGTTYEQYF. DNA of the CDR3: TGTGCCAGCAGCCCAGGGGGGGGGACCACCTACGAGCAGTACTTC. The full variable domain, in which reference TRBV7-2 and TRBJ2-7 provide the parts outside the CDR3, is GAGVSQSPSNKVTEKGKDVELRCDPISGHTALYWYRQSLGQGLEFLIYFQGNSAPDKSGLPSDRFSAERTGGSVSTLTIQRTQQEDSAVYLCASSPGGGTTYEQYFGPGTRLTVT.